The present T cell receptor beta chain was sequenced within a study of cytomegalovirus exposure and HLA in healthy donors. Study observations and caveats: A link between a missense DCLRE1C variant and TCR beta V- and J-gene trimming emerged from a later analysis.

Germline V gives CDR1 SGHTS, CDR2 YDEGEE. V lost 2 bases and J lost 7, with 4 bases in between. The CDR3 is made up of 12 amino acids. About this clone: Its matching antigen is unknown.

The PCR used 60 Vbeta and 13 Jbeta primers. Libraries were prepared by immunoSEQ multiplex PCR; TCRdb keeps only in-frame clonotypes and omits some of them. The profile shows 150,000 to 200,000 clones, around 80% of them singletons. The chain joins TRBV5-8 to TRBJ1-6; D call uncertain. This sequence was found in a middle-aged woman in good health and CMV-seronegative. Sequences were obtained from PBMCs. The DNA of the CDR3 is TGTGCCAGCAGCTTTCTAAATTCACCCCTCCACTTT. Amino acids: CASSFLNSPLHF.